These 20 T cell receptor beta chains were all obtained from the same sample, sequenced in a study of beta chain features in type 1 diabetes. Reverse transcription of all isolated RNA meant that expressed TCRB transcripts were sequenced. The repertoire was sequenced with immunoSEQ multiplex PCR; TCRdb's copy has only in-frame clones and lacks some. The profile shows about 40,000 clones, 45% to 50% of them singletons. The sequenced sample was central memory CD4+ T cells from blood. These receptors came from a woman aged 18-30 years in good health.

This clone was detected a few times. V is TRBV11-2 and J is TRBJ2-3, with 11 bases lining up with TRBD2. The germline V gene encodes CDR1 SGHAT and CDR2 FQNNGV. The CDR3 extends over 16 amino acids. V trimming: 1 base; J trimming: 3 bases; junction bases outside the gene matches: 3. CDR3 region: CASSLGLAGTTDTQYF. CDR3 DNA sequence: TGTGCCAGCAGCTTAGGACTAGCGGGAACTACAGATACGCAGTATTTT.

This clone was detected a few times. J is TRBJ1-2 and V is TRBV11-2; 8 positions agree with TRBD1. J gave up 4 bases and V 4 bases, and 8 bases lay outside the gene matches. From germline, CDR1 is SGHAT and CDR2 FQNNGV. The CDR3 contains 15 residues. The CDR3 nucleotides read TGTGCCAGCAGCTCAACCCTACAGGGGGGCTATGGCTACACCTTC. It yields the protein CASSSTLQGGYGYTF.

This chain uses TRBV11-2 with TRBJ2-2; D is unresolved. The V end lost 1 base, the J end lost 0 bases, and 12 bases lay between the germline ends. The CDR3 totals 17 residues. Germline V gene data show CDR1 as SGHAT and CDR2 as FQNNGV. The CDR3 DNA reads as TGTGCCAGCAGCTTAGTTAGCCGGCGGACGAACACCGGGGAGCTGTTTTTT. It yields the protein CASSLVSRRTNTGELFF.

The rearrangement uses TRBV2 and TRBJ2-3; D not resolved. The ends were cut back, 5 bases at V and 4 bases at J, with 13 bases in the middle. CDR3 length: 14 amino acids. From germline, CDR1 is SNHLY and CDR2 FYNNEI. CDR3 amino acids: CASSSQGSADTQYF. The CDR3 bases are TGTGCCAGCAGTTCCCAAGGCAGCGCAGATACGCAGTATTTT.

This chain connects TRBV5-6 to TRBJ1-1; D perhaps matches TRBD1 (5 bases). There are 15 residues in the CDR3. V lost 2 bases, J lost 1 base, and 12 bases lay in between. The germline V gene has CDR1 SGHDT and CDR2 YYEEEE. The CDR3: CASSFLNTGNTEAFF. Here the CDR3 DNA reads TGTGCCAGCAGCTTTCTCAATACAGGGAACACTGAAGCTTTCTTT.

This chain connects TRBV19 to TRBJ1-5; no definite D call. CDR1 and CDR2 (germline): LNHDA, SQIVND (reference sequence). Trimming stripped 1 base from V and 3 bases from J, with 10 bases between. The CDR3 covers 15 residues. The CDR3 sequence is CASSIGQVFNQPQHF. The CDR3 DNA reads TGTGCCAGTAGTATAGGCCAGGTATTCAATCAGCCCCAGCATTTT.

V usage is TRBV6-1 and J usage is TRBJ1-4; 8 bases line up with TRBD1. After removal of 4 bases from V and 5 bases from J, the junction contained 3 bases not matched to a gene. CDR3 length: 14 amino acids. Germline V gene sequence: CDR1 MNHNS, CDR2 SASEGT. The CDR3 coding sequence is TGTGCCAGCAGTGGACAGGGGCTGAATGAAAAACTGTTTTTT. This sequence encodes CASSGQGLNEKLFF.

The V gene is TRBV30, the J gene TRBJ2-7, with a possible D match to TRBD2 (6 bases). This CDR3 spans 14 amino acids. Germline CDR1 and CDR2: GTSNPN and SVGIG (reference sequence). The ends were cut back, 2 bases at V and 2 bases at J, with 13 bases in the middle. CDR3 amino acids: CAWSKWRGAYEQYF. CDR3 nucleotides: TGTGCCTGGAGTAAATGGAGGGGAGCCTACGAGCAGTACTTC.

This clone has more than one count but fewer than ten. V usage is TRBV6-6 and J usage is TRBJ2-1; 7 positions match TRBD1. This CDR3 spans 15 amino acids. J gave up 8 bases and V 7 bases, and 14 bases lay outside the gene matches. Per the germline V gene, CDR1 is MNHNY and CDR2 is SVGAGI (reference sequence). As DNA, the CDR3 is TGTGCCAGCACCTCGACCCGGACAGGAGCACATGAGCAGTTCTTC. Translated: CASTSTRTGAHEQFF.

The V call is TRBV6-1, the J call TRBJ1-2; possibly TRBD1 for D (5 bases). The CDR3 is made up of 15 amino acids. Germline loops: CDR1 MNHNS, CDR2 SASEGT. V was pared by 6 bases and J by 0 bases, with 14 bases between. The CDR3 DNA sequence: TGTGCCAGCAGAAAGCAGGGCCTCGCTAACTATGGCTACACCTTC. Amino acids: CASRKQGLANYGYTF.

This clone was seen only a few times. The chain carries TRBV14 and TRBJ2-7, with 9 bases matching TRBD1. The CDR3 spans 16 residues. J was trimmed by 3 bases and V by 0 bases; bases with no gene match: 6. Germline CDR1 SGHDN, CDR2 FVKESK. CDR3 protein: CASSQDGDRAFYEQYF. Here the CDR3 DNA reads TGTGCCAGCAGCCAAGATGGGGACAGGGCCTTCTACGAGCAGTACTTC.

This clone was detected once. This chain joins TRBV5-1 and TRBJ2-3; possible D gene TRBD1, 5 bases. This CDR3 contains 14 residues. With 0 bases removed from V and 5 bases from J, the gap between germline ends came to 10 bases. Per the germline V gene, CDR1 is SGHRS and CDR2 is YFSETQ. The CDR3 region is CASSLVGPGDTQYF. CDR3 DNA sequence: TGCGCCAGCAGCTTGGTGGGGCCAGGAGATACGCAGTATTTT.

There are a few counts of this clone. DNA of the CDR3: TGCGCCAGCAGCGTTCTAGGGGGTGAGCAGTTCTTC. The encoded protein is CASSVLGGEQFF. The J gene is TRBJ2-1, the V gene TRBV5-1; tentatively, D is TRBD1 (6 bases). This CDR3 spans 12 amino acids. Trimming removed 4 bases from V and 9 bases from J, with 11 bases in between. The V gene's germline CDR1 is SGHRS and CDR2 YFSETQ.

This chain connects TRBV19 to TRBJ2-7, with 7 nucleotides matching TRBD1. V shed 11 bases and J 3 bases; nucleotides not matched to a gene: 4. In germline, CDR1 is LNHDA, CDR2 SQIVND (reference sequence). This CDR3 comprises 11 residues. The CDR3 is CASRGNYEQYF. Here the CDR3 DNA reads TGTGCCTCCAGGGGGAACTACGAGCAGTACTTC. Based on the CDR3 plus reference TRBV19 and TRBJ2-7, the full variable domain is DGGITQSPKYLFRKEGQNVTLSCEQNLNHDAMYWYRQDPGQGLRLIYYSQIVNDFQKGDIAEGYSVSREKKESFPLTVTSAQKNPTAFYLCASRGNYEQYFGPGTRLTVT.

The gene calls are TRBV30 and TRBJ1-1, with D perhaps matching TRBD1 (5 bases). Trimming cost V 2 bases and J 8 bases, with 21 bases left between them. The CDR3 length is 15 residues. CDR1 is GTSNPN, CDR2 SVGIG, per germline (reference sequence). CDR3 sequence (DNA): TGTGCCTGGAGTCAGGGTCGGGTAATCAGTGGGGAAGCTTTCTTT. Translated: CAWSQGRVISGEAFF. Looking up the rest from reference TRBV30 and TRBJ1-1 gives the full variable domain: SQTIHQWPATLVQPVGSPLSLECTVEGTSNPNLYWYRQAAGRGLQLLFYSVGIGQISSEVPQNLSASRPQDRQFILSSKKLLLSDSGFYLCAWSQGRVISGEAFFGQGTRLTVV.

The rearrangement links TRBV5-6 to TRBJ2-7; D unclear. Trimming pared 1 base from V and 0 bases from J, leaving 8 bases between. Germline V lookup: CDR1 SGHDT, CDR2 YYEEEE. The CDR3 length is 14 residues. CDR3 residues: CASSLLRSSYEQYF. The CDR3, as DNA: TGTGCCAGCAGCTTGCTGCGGAGCTCCTACGAGCAGTACTTC.

J is TRBJ1-5 and V is TRBV9; D may be TRBD1 (5 bases). Trimming took off 3 bases at V and 7 bases at J, with 17 bases between the two ends. The germline CDR1 and CDR2 sequences are SGDLS and YYNGEE. This CDR3 is 15 amino acids long. CDR3 in amino acids: CASSAVPGGEQPQHF. The CDR3 DNA reads TGTGCCAGCAGCGCCGTGCCCGGGGGGGAGCAGCCCCAGCATTTT.

V and J are TRBV28 and TRBJ2-1; 14 nucleotides agree with TRBD2. The ends lost 5 bases at V and 5 bases at J; junction bases unmatched: 14. Per the germline V gene, CDR1 is MDHEN and CDR2 is SYDVKM. The length of the CDR3 is 19 residues. In DNA, the CDR3 is TGTGCCAGCAGTCGAACGGCCGGGACTAGCGGGAGTTGGGACAATGAGCAGTTCTTC. As protein: CASSRTAGTSGSWDNEQFF.

The table lists this clone with a few counts. The chain links TRBV2 to TRBJ2-1, with a tentative D call TRBD2 (5 bases). CDR1 is SNHLY, CDR2 FYNNEI, per germline. V lost 8 bases to trimming and J lost 0 bases, with 14 bases between them. The CDR3 runs 15 residues. CDR3 DNA sequence: TGTGCCAGCCAGGAGGACTCTAGCTCCTACAATGAGCAGTTCTTC. Amino acid sequence: CASQEDSSSYNEQFF.

J is TRBJ1-2 and V is TRBV6-1, with 7 positions matching TRBD1. Losses at the gene ends were 4 bases for V and 0 bases for J; bases not matched to a gene: 2. Per the germline V gene, CDR1 is MNHNS and CDR2 is SASEGT. This CDR3 is 14 amino acids long. The CDR3 here is CASSGQGPNYGYTF. The CDR3 region has the DNA TGTGCCAGCAGTGGACAGGGCCCTAACTATGGCTACACCTTC.